The text below deals with one T cell receptor (beta chain). Its antigen is unidentified. This entry belongs to a study of cytomegalovirus exposure and HLA in healthy donors. General observations from the study: In an earlier analysis, productive rearrangement rates for most beta V segments clustered near 87% or 30%. CMV antigen specificity of three CMV-associated chains was confirmed in vitro. More clonal expansion characterized HLA-associated TCR beta chains than equally common others in a later analysis. Sequencing depth roughly uniform across donors was assumed in presence/absence analyses.

The germline CDR1 and CDR2 sequences are SGHNT and YYREEE (reference sequence). Germline trimming cut 5 bases from V and 1 base from J; bases unmatched to any gene: 3. The length of the CDR3 is 14 residues. The PCR had 60 Vbeta and 13 Jbeta primers. TCRdb's table, derived via immunoSEQ multiplex PCR, lists solely in-frame clones and lacks some. The sample holds fewer than 200,000 clones, 80% to 90% seen once. The rearrangement links TRBV5-4 to TRBJ2-5; 9 bases line up with TRBD1. This receptor was obtained from a young woman in good health and CMV-seronegative. Sequenced: PBMCs. CDR3 residues: CASSSTGGQETQYF. In nucleotides, the CDR3 is TGTGCCAGCAGTTCGACAGGGGGCCAAGAGACCCAGTACTTC.